These 24 T cell receptor beta chains were sequenced from one sample in a study of blood T cell repertoires in COVID-19. Sequencing was performed with immunoSEQ multiplex PCR; in TCRdb, only in-frame clones are kept and a portion is missing. The repertoire holds hundreds of thousands of clones, with roughly nine tenths as singletons. The sample was peripheral blood. The origin of the receptors is a woman between 25 and 40 years old with COVID-19, enrolled during active disease.

The chain recombines TRBV12-3 or TRBV12-4 with TRBJ2-5, with D unclear. The CDR3 spans 13 residues. V was pared by 2 bases and J by 0 bases, with 4 bases between. The CDR3 region is CASSLSHQETQYF. The CDR3 DNA is TGTGCCAGCAGTTTAAGCCACCAAGAGACCCAGTACTTC.

The rearrangement joins TRBV4-3 to TRBJ2-7, with a weak D call TRBD2 (6 bases). The CDR3 has 16 residues. Germline V gene data show CDR1 as LGHNA and CDR2 as YSLEER. The V end was cut by 0 bases, the J end by 0 bases, with 12 bases between. The CDR3 DNA follows: TGCGCCAGCAGCCAAGATCGGCGGGGCCTCTCCTACGAGCAGTACTTC. It codes for CASSQDRRGLSYEQYF.

This chain connects TRBV18 to TRBJ2-7; 7 bases line up with TRBD2. Germline-derived CDR1 and CDR2 are KGHSH and LQKENI. CDR3 size: 14 residues. V shed 4 bases and J 0 bases; nucleotides not matched to a gene: 3. The CDR3 sequence: CASSQGGSSYEQYF. Written as DNA, the CDR3 is TGTGCCAGCTCACAAGGCGGGAGCTCCTACGAGCAGTACTTC.

This clone showed up just once. The rearrangement joins TRBV10-3 to TRBJ2-3; TRBD1 aligns across 8 bases. Trimming removed 2 bases from V and 9 bases from J; junction bases left unmatched: 7. This CDR3 spans 14 amino acids. Germline-derived CDR1 and CDR2 are ENHRY and SYGVKD. CDR3 sequence (DNA): TGTGCCATCAGTGAGGACAGGGGCCAACTGACGCAGTATTTT. This codes for CAISEDRGQLTQYF.

V gene TRBV6-2 or TRBV6-3 combines with J gene TRBJ2-2, with 14 bases that match TRBD2. V trimming: 7 bases; J trimming: 0 bases; junction bases outside the gene matches: 7. Germline V gene sequence: CDR1 MNHEY, CDR2 SVGEGT. CDR3 size: 18 residues. CDR3 loop: CASNPWGLAGANTGELFF. CDR3 nucleotide sequence: TGTGCCAGCAACCCCTGGGGACTAGCGGGGGCGAACACCGGGGAGCTGTTTTTT.

The chain recombines TRBV3-1 (or the pseudogene TRBV3-2) with TRBJ2-3; 11 bases are a match to TRBD2. Trimming removed 1 base from V and 4 bases from J; junction bases left unmatched: 7. This CDR3 comprises 17 residues. CDR1 LGHDT and CDR2 YNNKEL come from the germline V gene (reference sequence). The CDR3 nucleotides read TGTGCCAGCAGCCAAGTGTTTAGCGGGGGGGTAGCAGATACGCAGTATTTT. This gives the protein CASSQVFSGGVADTQYF.

The genes are TRBV30 and TRBJ1-1; D uncertain. This CDR3 spans 11 amino acids. The V gene's germline CDR1 is GTSNPN and CDR2 SVGIG (reference sequence). Deletions cut 0 bases from V and 7 bases from J, with 6 bases between. CDR3 nucleotide sequence: TGTGCCTGGAGTGTACGGGGTGAAGCTTTCTTT. This sequence encodes CAWSVRGEAFF.

The chain carries TRBV6-5 and TRBJ1-6, with D perhaps matching TRBD1 (5 bases). Trimming shortened V by 5 bases and J by 5 bases, and 10 bases separated the two germline ends. The length of the CDR3 is 14 residues. Germline V gene sequence: CDR1 MNHEY, CDR2 SVGAGI. CDR3 DNA: TGTGCCAGCAGTCCAGGGAGGGATAATTCACCCCTCCACTTT. As protein: CASSPGRDNSPLHF.

The rearrangement links TRBV5-4 to TRBJ2-2; perhaps TRBD2 as D (6 bases). V was clipped by 2 bases and J by 4 bases, with 15 bases between them. CDR3 length: 16 residues. Germline V CDR1 and CDR2: SGHNT, YYREEE (reference sequence). Written as DNA, the CDR3 is TGTGCCAGCAGCTTAACTAGCACTACGGGCACCGGGGAGCTGTTTTTT. Translation: CASSLTSTTGTGELFF.

This sequence joins TRBV7-8 and TRBJ1-1; weak D call: TRBD1 (5 bases). The germline V and J ends were trimmed by 4 bases and 0 bases, with 9 bases remaining between them. Germline loops: CDR1 SGHVS, CDR2 FQNEAQ. The length of the CDR3 is 14 residues. Here the CDR3 reads CASSSLTVNTEAFF. In DNA form, the CDR3 reads TGTGCCAGCAGCTCCCTGACAGTGAACACTGAAGCTTTCTTT.

The chain employs TRBV4-3 and TRBJ2-7, with TRBD1 identical over 7 bases. This CDR3 comprises 14 residues. V shed 1 base, J shed 3 bases, and the junction held 3 bases outside the gene matches. Germline loops: CDR1 LGHNA, CDR2 YSLEER. DNA for the CDR3: TGCGCCAGCAGCCAAGGGGGACAGCACTACGAGCAGTACTTC. Protein: CASSQGGQHYEQYF.

The chain is built from TRBV4-3 and TRBJ1-4, with 8 nucleotides matching TRBD1. The length of the CDR3 is 15 residues. The V gene's germline CDR1 is LGHNA and CDR2 YSLEER. The trim removed 4 bases at V and 3 bases at J, leaving 4 bases unmatched. In DNA form, the CDR3 reads TGCGCCAGCAGCCCCAGGGGACAGGCTAATGAAAAACTGTTTTTT. Its translation: CASSPRGQANEKLFF.

V and J are TRBV11-2 and TRBJ2-7, with a possible D match to TRBD2 (6 bases). The germline CDR1 and CDR2 sequences are SGHAT and FQNNGV. The V and J ends lost 2 bases and 3 bases respectively, with 17 bases between them. This CDR3 contains 16 residues. CDR3 region: CASSLYYSGNIYEQYF. The DNA of the CDR3 is TGTGCCAGCAGCTTATACTATAGCGGCAACATCTACGAGCAGTACTTC. Full variable domain (outside the CDR3, taken from reference TRBV11-2 and TRBJ2-7): EAGVAQSPRYKIIEKRQSVAFWCNPISGHATLYWYQQILGQGPKLLIQFQNNGVVDDSQLPKDRFSAERLKGVDSTLKIQPAKLEDSAVYLCASSLYYSGNIYEQYFGPGTRLTVT.

This chain uses TRBV5-5 with TRBJ2-5, with D maybe TRBD1 (6 bases). Trimming left V 5 bases short and J 2 bases short, with 16 bases between. CDR1 is SGHKS, CDR2 YYEKEE, per germline (reference sequence). The CDR3 length is 15 residues. The CDR3 DNA sequence: TGTGCCAGCAGAAGGGGGTCGGGTTTGCAAGAGACCCAGTACTTC. This codes for CASRRGSGLQETQYF. The whole variable domain, remainder taken from reference TRBV5-5 and TRBJ2-5, is DAGVTQSPTHLIKTRGQQVTLRCSPISGHKSVSWYQQVLGQGPQFIFQYYEKEERGRGNFPDRFSARQFPNYSSELNVNALLLGDSALYLCASRRGSGLQETQYFGPGTRLLVL.

J is TRBJ1-2 and V is TRBV5-1, with TRBD1 as a possible D gene (5 bases). This CDR3 has 15 residues. Germline lookup yields CDR1 SGHRS and CDR2 YFSETQ. V lost 0 bases to trimming and J lost 2 bases, with 11 bases between them. CDR3 nucleotide sequence: TGCGCCAGCAGCTTGGGGGGGAGGTTAAACTATGGCTACACCTTC. Protein: CASSLGGRLNYGYTF.

The chain uses TRBV18 and TRBJ1-1; D uncertain. From germline, CDR1 is KGHSH and CDR2 LQKENI. The V end was cut by 6 bases, the J end by 0 bases, with 11 bases between. This CDR3 is built from 14 residues. The CDR3 region is CASSSGGLNTEAFF. The DNA of the CDR3 is TGTGCCAGCTCTTCAGGAGGTCTGAACACTGAAGCTTTCTTT.

The chain is built from TRBV5-5 and TRBJ2-1; 7 bases align to TRBD2. J lost 4 bases, V lost 4 bases, and 14 bases had no gene match. Germline-derived CDR1 and CDR2 are SGHKS and YYEKEE (reference sequence). The CDR3 is 17 amino acids. The CDR3, as DNA: TGTGCCAGCAGCCAACCGAGTACGGGACTATCATACAATGAGCAGTTCTTC. This gives the protein CASSQPSTGLSYNEQFF. Full variable domain (remainder filled in from reference TRBV5-5 and TRBJ2-1): DAGVTQSPTHLIKTRGQQVTLRCSPISGHKSVSWYQQVLGQGPQFIFQYYEKEERGRGNFPDRFSARQFPNYSSELNVNALLLGDSALYLCASSQPSTGLSYNEQFFGPGTRLTVL.

A few counts support this clone. The CDR3 protein is CASKRRDTDRGTEAFF. In DNA, the CDR3 is TGTGCCAGTAAAAGGAGGGACACTGACAGGGGCACTGAAGCTTTCTTT. The V call is TRBV19, the J call TRBJ1-1, with 8 bases lining up with TRBD1. The V segment lost 7 bases and the J segment 4 bases; nucleotides outside the gene matches: 14. Germline CDR1 LNHDA, CDR2 SQIVND (reference sequence). This CDR3 is built from 16 residues.

This clone was detected once. This rearrangement joins TRBV28 to TRBJ1-1, with no clear D. Germline V gene data show CDR1 as MDHEN and CDR2 as SYDVKM. This CDR3 spans 13 amino acids. The V gene lost 3 bases and the J gene lost 5 bases, with 10 bases spanning the gap. The CDR3 DNA reads TGTGCCAGCAGTTTCCAGGCGGGGACTGAAGCTTTCTTT. Amino acids: CASSFQAGTEAFF.

The J gene is TRBJ2-1, the V gene TRBV10-1; tentative D call: TRBD2 (5 bases). The CDR3 has 13 residues. Germline CDR1 WNHNN, CDR2 SYGVQD (reference sequence). Trimming took off 3 bases at V and 10 bases at J, with 13 bases between the two ends. The CDR3 DNA reads TGCGCCAGCAGTGAACGCCGGTCGGGAGAGCAGTTCTTC. It translates to CASSERRSGEQFF.

This sequence joins TRBV4-1 and TRBJ2-3; D ambiguous. The CDR3 contains 15 residues. Germline CDR1 and CDR2: MGHRA and YSYEKL. Trimming stripped 3 bases from V and 0 bases from J, with 10 bases between. The DNA for the CDR3 is TGCGCCAGCAGCCACCTGATTGCGAGCACAGATACGCAGTATTTT. It specifies CASSHLIASTDTQYF.

The chain is built from TRBV29-1 and TRBJ2-1; a weak D match, TRBD1 (6 bases). Germline CDR1 SQVTM, CDR2 ANQGSEA. CDR3 length: 15 amino acids. V was trimmed by 6 bases and J by 0 bases, leaving 15 bases between them. In DNA form, the CDR3 reads TGCAGCGTCGAGGGGGACAAGAGCTCCTACAATGAGCAGTTCTTC. It codes for CSVEGDKSSYNEQFF.

V and J are TRBV5-5 and TRBJ2-1; D not certain. Trimming cost V 0 bases and J 5 bases, with 9 bases left between them. This CDR3 spans 14 amino acids. Germline CDR1 and CDR2: SGHKS and YYEKEE (reference sequence). The DNA of the CDR3 is TGTGCCAGCAGCTTGGTGGCCATAAACAATGAGCAGTTCTTC. Translated, it gives CASSLVAINNEQFF.

The chain is built from TRBV19 and TRBJ1-4; TRBD1 is a possible D gene (5 bases). CDR3 length equals 14 residues. Germline V gives CDR1 LNHDA, CDR2 SQIVND (reference sequence). Trimming left V 4 bases short and J 8 bases short, with 14 bases between. The CDR3 nucleotides read TGTGCCAGTAGTACCACAGGAACTCCGGAAAAACTGTTTTTT. This encodes CASSTTGTPEKLFF.